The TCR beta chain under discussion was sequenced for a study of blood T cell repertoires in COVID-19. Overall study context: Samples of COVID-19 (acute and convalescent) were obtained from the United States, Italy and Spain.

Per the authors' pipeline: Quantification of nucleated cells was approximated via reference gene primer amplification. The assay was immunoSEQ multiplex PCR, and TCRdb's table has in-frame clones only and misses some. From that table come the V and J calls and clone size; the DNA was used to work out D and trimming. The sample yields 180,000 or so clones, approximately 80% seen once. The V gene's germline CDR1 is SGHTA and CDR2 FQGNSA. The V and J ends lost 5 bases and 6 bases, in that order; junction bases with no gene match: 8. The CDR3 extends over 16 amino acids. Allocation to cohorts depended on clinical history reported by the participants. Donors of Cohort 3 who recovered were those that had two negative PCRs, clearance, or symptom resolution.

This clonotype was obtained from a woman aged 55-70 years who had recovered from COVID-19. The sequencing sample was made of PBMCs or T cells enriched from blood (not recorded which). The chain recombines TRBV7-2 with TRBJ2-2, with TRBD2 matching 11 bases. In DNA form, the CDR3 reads TGTGCCAGCAGCATGCTAGCGGGGGGTATGGCCGGGGAGCTGTTTTTT. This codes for CASSMLAGGMAGELFF.